Listed below are T cell receptor beta chains from one sample, sequenced in a study of shared clonotypes between healthy human individuals. The table came from immunoSEQ multiplex PCR; TCRdb's copy has only in-frame clones and leaves some out. The sample has roughly 2.2 million clones, 85% to 95% seen once. Source material: naive CD4+ T cells from PBMCs. The source is a man between 18 and 29 years old in good health. Some clones in this sample may be carry-over from other donors' samples. Each CDR3 is given with its conserved first and last residue. D genes are given only for firm matches. Clone size is shown for a subset of rows, as once, few, many or a class of expanded clone.

.	TRBV28	TRBJ1-5	.	CASTSRVKGRQEPQHF	TGTGCCAGCACCTCCCGGGTAAAGGGACGTCAAGAGCCCCAGCATTTT
.	TRBV15	TRBJ1-5	.	CATTDQSNQPQHF	TGTGCCACCACCGACCAGTCAAATCAGCCCCAGCATTTT
.	TRBV6-6	TRBJ2-5	.	CASMRSLQETQYF	TGTGCCAGCATGCGCAGCTTACAAGAAACCCAGTACTTC
.	TRBV5-1	TRBJ2-5	once	CASSLSRPQETQYF	TGCGCCAGCAGCTTGTCTAGGCCCCAAGAGACCCAGTACTTC
.	TRBV7-2	TRBJ2-2	.	CASSLSVLRPGELFF	TGTGCCAGCAGCTTAAGCGTACTCCGTCCCGGGGAGCTGTTTTTT
.	TRBV14	TRBJ1-2	.	CASALSLGLVSGYTF	TGTGCCAGCGCTCTCTCCCTGGGGCTCGTCTCTGGCTACACCTTC
.	TRBV7-8	TRBJ2-7	.	CASSLGPGSWPTSQYF	TGTGCCAGCAGCTTAGGACCAGGATCATGGCCTACGAGCCAGTACTTC
TRBD1	TRBV19	TRBJ1-5	.	CASAGRRGQHHQPQHF	TGTGCCAGTGCGGGGAGGAGGGGACAGCATCATCAGCCCCAGCATTTT
TRBD1	TRBV20-1	TRBJ2-7	.	CSAPTGVEQYF	TGCAGTGCTCCCACAGGGGTCGAGCAGTACTTC
.	TRBV7-8	TRBJ1-1	.	CASSLGGWRSDEAFF	TGTGCCAGCAGCTTGGGAGGGTGGAGGAGTGATGAAGCTTTCTTT
.	TRBV5-6	TRBJ2-1	.	CASSSGIGSHSYNEQFF	TGTGCCAGCAGCTCTGGAATTGGGAGCCACTCCTACAATGAGCAGTTCTTC
TRBD2	TRBV18	TRBJ2-7	.	CASSPLGGLAGQEQYF	TGTGCCAGCTCACCTCTAGGGGGACTAGCGGGGCAAGAGCAGTACTTC
.	TRBV6-6	TRBJ1-3	once	CASRAAQEWGNTIYF	TGTGCCAGCAGAGCGGCCCAGGAGTGGGGAAACACCATATATTTT
.	TRBV5-8	TRBJ1-3	once	CASSRRWGSGNTIYF	TGTGCCAGCAGCCGGAGGTGGGGCTCTGGAAACACCATATATTTT
TRBD2	TRBV27	TRBJ2-2	once	CASFRSGRANTGELFF	TGTGCCAGCTTCAGATCCGGGAGGGCCAACACCGGGGAGCTGTTTTTT
.	TRBV7-9	TRBJ2-3	.	CASSSLRQTTDTQYF	TGTGCCAGCAGCTCACTCCGACAGACCACAGATACGCAGTATTTT